The sample holds one count of the clone carrying this T cell receptor beta chain. This specimen belongs to a study of shared clonotypes between healthy human individuals. Replicate PCRs for sorted subsets used roughly 200 ng DNA; this equaled about 30,000 T cell genomes. Profiling relied on immunoSEQ multiplex PCR, and the TCRdb table lists in-frame clones only, not all of them. The sample carries 600,000 or so clones, 85% to 95% recorded once. The CDR3 covers 13 residues. The V gene's germline CDR1 is MNHEY and CDR2 SMNVEV (reference sequence). Trimming cost V 6 bases and J 1 base, with 9 bases left between them. Naive CD8 cells comprised CD45RO-negative, CCR7-positively selected cells, excluding terminally differentiated effector memory CD45RA+ cells.

The TCR originated in a woman in her thirties in good health. The sample was naive CD8+ T cells sorted from blood. This sequence joins TRBV27 and TRBJ1-1; D gene ambiguous. This chain's CDR3 is CASRVVGNTEAFF. DNA of the CDR3: TGTGCCAGCAGGGTGGTCGGGAACACTGAAGCTTTCTTT.